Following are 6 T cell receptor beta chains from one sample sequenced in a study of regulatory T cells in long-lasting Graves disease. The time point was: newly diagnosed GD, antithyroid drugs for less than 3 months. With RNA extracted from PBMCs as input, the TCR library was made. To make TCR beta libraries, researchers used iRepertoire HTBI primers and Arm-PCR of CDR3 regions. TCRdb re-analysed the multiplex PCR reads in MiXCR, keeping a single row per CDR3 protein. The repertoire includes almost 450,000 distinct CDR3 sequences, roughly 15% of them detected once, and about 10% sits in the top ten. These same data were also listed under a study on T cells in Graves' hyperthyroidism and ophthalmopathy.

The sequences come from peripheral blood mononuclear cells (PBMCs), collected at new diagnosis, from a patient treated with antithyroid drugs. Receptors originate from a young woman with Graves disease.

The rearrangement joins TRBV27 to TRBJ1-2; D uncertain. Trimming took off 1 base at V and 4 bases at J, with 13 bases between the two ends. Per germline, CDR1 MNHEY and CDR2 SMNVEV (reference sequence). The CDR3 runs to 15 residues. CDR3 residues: CASSLYGLSFYGYTF. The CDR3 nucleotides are TGTGCCAGCAGTTTATACGGCTTGTCCTTCTATGGCTACACCTTC.

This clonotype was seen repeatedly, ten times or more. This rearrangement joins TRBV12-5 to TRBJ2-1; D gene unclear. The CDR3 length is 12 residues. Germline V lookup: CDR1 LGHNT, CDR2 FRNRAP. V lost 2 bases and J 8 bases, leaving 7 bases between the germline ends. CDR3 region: CASGLFRDEQFF. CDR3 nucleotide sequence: TGTGCTAGTGGTTTGTTCAGAGATGAGCAGTTCTTC.

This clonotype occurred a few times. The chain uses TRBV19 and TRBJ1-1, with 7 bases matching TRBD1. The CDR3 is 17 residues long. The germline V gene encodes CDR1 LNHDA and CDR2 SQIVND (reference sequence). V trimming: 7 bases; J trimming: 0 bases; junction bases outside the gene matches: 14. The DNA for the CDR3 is TGTGCCAGTACCCTCCGACAGGGCAGGGTGGTGAACACTGAAGCTTTCTTT. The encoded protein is CASTLRQGRVVNTEAFF.

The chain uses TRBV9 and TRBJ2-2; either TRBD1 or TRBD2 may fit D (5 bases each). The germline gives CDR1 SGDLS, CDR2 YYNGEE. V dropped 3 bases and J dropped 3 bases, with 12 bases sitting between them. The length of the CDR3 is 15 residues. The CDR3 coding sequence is TGTGCCAGCAGCGCTACCGGGGCTCACACCGGGGAGCTGTTTTTT. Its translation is CASSATGAHTGELFF. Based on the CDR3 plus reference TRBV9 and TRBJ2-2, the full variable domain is DSGVTQTPKHLITATGQRVTLRCSPRSGDLSVYWYQQSLDQGLQFLIQYYNGEERAKGNILERFSAQQFPDLHSELNLSSLELGDSALYFCASSATGAHTGELFFGEGSRLTVL.

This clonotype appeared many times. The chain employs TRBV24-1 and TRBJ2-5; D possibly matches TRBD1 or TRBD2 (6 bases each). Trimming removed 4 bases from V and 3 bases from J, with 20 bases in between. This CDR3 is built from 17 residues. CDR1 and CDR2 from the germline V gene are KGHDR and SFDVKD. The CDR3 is CATSDFSGRGQEETQYF. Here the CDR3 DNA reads TGTGCCACCAGTGACTTTAGCGGACGGGGGCAAGAAGAGACCCAGTACTTC.

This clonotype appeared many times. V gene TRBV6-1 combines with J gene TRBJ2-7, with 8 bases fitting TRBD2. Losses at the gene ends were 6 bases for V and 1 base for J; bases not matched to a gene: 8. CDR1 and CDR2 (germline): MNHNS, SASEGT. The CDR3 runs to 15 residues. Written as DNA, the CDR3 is TGTGCCAGCAGGCCGGTGTTAGCGGGATCCTACGAGCAGTACTTC. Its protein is CASRPVLAGSYEQYF.